The next 28 T cell receptor beta chains were all read from a single sample in a study of T cells expressing NK-cell markers. TCRdb re-called the 5' RACE reads and shows each CDR3 protein once, DNA omitted. The table gives roughly 120,000 distinct CDR3 sequences; the top ten clones make up around 20% of it. Material: blood T cells: a sorted CD56 or NKG2C T cell subset, CD4+ or CD8+ T cells, or bulk PBMC T cells (not recorded which). These receptors were obtained from a woman aged 18 to 69 in good health.

The chain has TRBV3-1 and TRBJ2-1. This CDR3 has 16 amino acids. Germline V gives CDR1 LGHDT, CDR2 YNNKEL (reference sequence). The CDR3 here is CASSQGAVPSYNEQFF.

The chain uses TRBV6-2 or TRBV6-3 and TRBJ1-2. Per germline, CDR1 MNHEY and CDR2 SVGEGT. The CDR3 runs 13 residues. The CDR3 region is CASSLSLGSGYTF.

The chain's CDR3 is CASSPGGASSYEQYF. This chain connects TRBV7-9 to TRBJ2-7; without DNA, the TCRdb call of TRBD1 cannot be checked. CDR3 size: 15 residues. The germline CDR1 and CDR2 sequences are SEHNR and FQNEAQ (reference sequence).

The chain has TRBV20-1 and TRBJ2-7; TCRdb gives TRBD2 as the D gene, but with no DNA this cannot be confirmed. Germline loops: CDR1 DFQATT, CDR2 SNEGSKA (reference sequence). The CDR3 totals 13 residues. The CDR3 loop reads CSARGEREYEQYF.

The chain is built from TRBV4-1 and TRBJ2-1; TCRdb's D call, TRBD2, is unchecked because there is no DNA. CDR1 and CDR2 from the germline V gene are MGHRA and YSYEKL. This CDR3 is 12 amino acids long. CDR3 sequence: CASSSSDNEQFF.

The chain has TRBV7-2 and TRBJ2-5; without DNA, the TCRdb call of TRBD2 cannot be checked. CDR3 length: 16 residues. Germline CDR1 and CDR2: SGHTA and FQGNSA. The CDR3 loop is CASSFGLAGGRETQYF.

The rearrangement links TRBV7-9 to TRBJ2-7. This CDR3 region has 12 residues. From germline, CDR1 is SEHNR and CDR2 FQNEAQ (reference sequence). CDR3 amino acids: CASRVGIYEQYF.

The genes are TRBV5-4 and TRBJ2-1. The V gene's germline CDR1 is SGHNT and CDR2 YYREEE (reference sequence). This CDR3 comprises 13 residues. CDR3 sequence reads: CASSLAGHNEQFF.

This chain joins TRBV7-2 and TRBJ2-3; TCRdb indicates TRBD2, and absent DNA this call remains unverified. The germline V gene encodes CDR1 SGHTA and CDR2 FQGNSA. The CDR3 contains 16 residues. CDR3 loop: CASSLDPERGTDTQYF.

This chain connects TRBV27 to TRBJ1-5; TCRdb gives TRBD1 as the D gene, but with no DNA this cannot be confirmed. Germline CDR1 is MNHEY and CDR2 is SMNVEV (reference sequence). This CDR3 contains 15 residues. The chain's CDR3 is CASSLSGRGNQPQHF.

The chain joins TRBV12-3 or TRBV12-4 to TRBJ2-1; TCRdb gives TRBD1 as the D gene, but with no DNA this cannot be confirmed. The CDR3 has 14 residues. CDR3 in amino acids: CASSPLVGRDEQFF.

The chain uses TRBV20-1 and TRBJ2-1; TCRdb's assignment of TRBD2 cannot be checked, as there is no DNA. CDR1 DFQATT and CDR2 SNEGSKA come from the germline V gene (reference sequence). The CDR3 is 16 residues long. The CDR3 region is CSARVASGGTYNEQFF.

The V gene is TRBV12-3 or TRBV12-4, the J gene TRBJ2-1. This CDR3 comprises 14 residues. CDR3 protein: CASSLLLSYNEQFF.

The chain employs TRBV20-1 and TRBJ2-3; TCRdb proposes TRBD1, but this gene call is untestable without DNA. Germline V gives CDR1 DFQATT, CDR2 SNEGSKA (reference sequence). This CDR3 has 16 amino acids. This CDR3 is CSARPLSGGSTDTQYF.

The V and J genes are TRBV27 and TRBJ2-7; there is no DNA to check the TCRdb D call of TRBD1. Germline CDR1 reads MNHEY; CDR2 reads SMNVEV (reference sequence). This CDR3 has 15 residues. CDR3 in amino acids: CASSPSWGESYEQYF.

The chain recombines TRBV4-3 with TRBJ2-5; TCRdb proposes TRBD1, but this gene call is untestable without DNA. The V gene's germline CDR1 is LGHNA and CDR2 YSLEER. The CDR3 length is 14 residues. The CDR3 protein is CASSHFGAVETQYF.

The chain joins TRBV7-2 to TRBJ1-4. Germline CDR1 is SGHTA and CDR2 is FQGNSA. The CDR3 extends over 17 amino acids. The CDR3 loop is CASSLGWTVATNEKLFF.

The chain combines TRBV7-8 with TRBJ2-2; as DNA is missing, the TRBD1 call by TCRdb cannot be tested. The CDR3 sequence is 15 residues long. Germline V gives CDR1 SGHVS, CDR2 FQNEAQ. The CDR3 protein is CASSPGTGGTGELFF. Complete variable domain (other parts from reference TRBV7-8 and TRBJ2-2): GAGVSQSPRYKVAKRGQDVALRCDPISGHVSLFWYQQALGQGPEFLTYFQNEAQLDKSGLPSDRFFAERPEGSVSTLKIQRTQQEDSAVYLCASSPGTGGTGELFFGEGSRLTVL.

The V gene is TRBV6-1, the J gene TRBJ2-5. CDR1 is MNHNS, CDR2 SASEGT, per germline. CDR3 length equals 14 residues. CDR3 loop: CASSTHLIGETQYF.

The genes are TRBV6-5 and TRBJ2-4; TCRdb returns TRBD1, unconfirmable since there is no DNA. This CDR3 region has 18 residues. Germline V lookup: CDR1 MNHEY, CDR2 SVGAGI. The CDR3 loop reads CASSSSPPRDRAKNIQYF.

The chain joins TRBV28 to TRBJ2-7; the TRBD1 assignment by TCRdb is unverifiable without DNA. Germline lookup yields CDR1 MDHEN and CDR2 SYDVKM. This CDR3 has 16 amino acids. This chain's CDR3 is CASSRHGDRDVYEQYF.

The V and J genes are TRBV6-1 and TRBJ2-3; TCRdb calls TRBD1, which cannot be checked without DNA. The CDR3 consists of 13 residues. CDR1 is MNHNS and CDR2 is SASEGT in the germline V gene. CDR3 protein: CASNPQGVDTQYF.

The rearrangement links TRBV15 to TRBJ2-7; TCRdb calls TRBD2, which cannot be checked without DNA. The CDR3 covers 16 residues. CDR1 LNHNV and CDR2 YYDKDF come from the germline V gene (reference sequence). The CDR3 sequence is CATSRDGAGGVNEQYF. The whole variable domain, filled in from reference TRBV15 and TRBJ2-7, reads DAMVIQNPRYQVTQFGKPVTLSCSQTLNHNVMYWYQQKSSQAPKLLFHYYDKDFNNEADTPDNFQSRRPNTSFCFLDIRSPGLGDTAMYLCATSRDGAGGVNEQYFGPGTRLTVT.

The rearrangement uses TRBV15 and TRBJ2-2; TCRdb reports TRBD1, a call that lacks DNA to check it against. The CDR3 totals 17 residues. In germline, CDR1 is LNHNV, CDR2 YYDKDF (reference sequence). CDR3 residues: CATSRDHDRANTGELFF.

This chain joins TRBV7-2 and TRBJ2-2; lacking DNA, the TRBD2 call made by TCRdb goes unchecked. Germline V gene data show CDR1 as SGHTA and CDR2 as FQGNSA. The CDR3 is 13 residues long. Here the CDR3 reads CASSLVAGGELFF.

This chain's CDR3 is CASIGVIRGYNEQFF. The chain couples TRBV19 to TRBJ2-1. This CDR3 contains 15 residues. The germline gives CDR1 LNHDA, CDR2 SQIVND (reference sequence).

The chain has TRBV28 and TRBJ2-2. CDR1 and CDR2 (germline): MDHEN, SYDVKM. The CDR3 is made up of 17 amino acids. CDR3 amino acids: CASSFISAVRNSGELFF. The full variable domain, its missing parts supplied by reference TRBV28 and TRBJ2-2, is DVKVTQSSRYLVKRTGEKVFLECVQDMDHENMFWYRQDPGLGLRLIYFSYDVKMKEKGDIPEGYSVSREKKERFSLILESASTNQTSMYLCASSFISAVRNSGELFFGEGSRLTVL.

The CDR3 spells CSVPGTGGVWMNTEAFF. The rearrangement joins TRBV29-1 to TRBJ1-1; lacking DNA, the TRBD1 call made by TCRdb goes unchecked. Germline-derived CDR1 and CDR2 are SQVTM and ANQGSEA. The CDR3 loop spans 17 amino acids.